The present TCR beta chain was sequenced within a study of shared clonotypes between healthy human individuals. About the research overall: Donor ages ranged 18 to 49 years: a couple of women, a few men. Whole-study findings and limits: As a rule, naive subsets had a larger estimated richness than memory subsets.

CDR1 is MDHEN, CDR2 SYDVKM, per germline. The CDR3 contains 12 residues. With V trimmed by 10 bases and J by 8 bases, 7 bases remained unmatched. Execution of the assay was at deep level. The material for each subset, its genomic DNA, was split evenly across several immunoSEQ plates. TCRdb's copy holds only in-frame clones and misses some; the assay was immunoSEQ multiplex PCR. The repertoire holds over a million clones, about 80% seen once, with 0.5% to 0.65% in the top ten. Worth noting for this clone: The antigen remains undetermined.

The specimen sequenced was memory CD4+ T cells from PBMCs. The subset was: CD45RA-negative fraction. This TCR came from a young man in good health. Some clones in this sample may be carry-over from other donors' samples. The chain combines TRBV28 with TRBJ1-2; 10 nucleotides align to TRBD1. In DNA form, the CDR3 reads TGTGCCATTCGACAGGGGGCTGGGGGCTACACCTTC. It codes for CAIRQGAGGYTF.